Below, one T cell receptor (beta chain) is given with its context. 13 Jbeta primers and 60 Vbeta primers were used for the PCR. Here immunoSEQ multiplex PCR was the method, and the copy in TCRdb shows in-frame clones only, minus some. The sample includes about 140,000 clones, almost 85% seen only once; the top ten take more than 2.5%. There are 14 residues in the CDR3. Germline V lookup: CDR1 KGHSH, CDR2 LQKENI. J was trimmed by 6 bases and V by 3 bases; bases with no gene match: 3. This specimen belongs to a study of cytomegalovirus exposure and HLA in healthy donors. This TCR was recovered from a young man in good health and CMV-seropositive. Sequencing was performed on PBMCs. The rearrangement joins TRBV18 to TRBJ1-2, with 11 bases identical to TRBD1. The CDR3 bases are TGTGCCAGCTCACCGGGACAGGGGGAACATGGCTACACCTTC. Translated, it gives CASSPGQGEHGYTF.